The next 9 T cell receptor beta chains were all read from a single sample in a study of Ad26.COV2.S vaccination and SARS-CoV-2 variants. Treatment specified: about 20 received Ad26.COV2.S at low or high dose, single or two shots; about 5 received placebo; per-sample allocation not given. The investigators took samples on day 63 after the first vaccine or placebo injection. Clones were read by immunoSEQ multiplex PCR, and TCRdb kept only the in-frame ones, dropping some. The table records about 420,000 clones, approximately 88% of them present only once. The input for sequencing was peripheral blood, taken in a trial of Ad26.COV2.S vaccine versus placebo. The receptors come from a person between 18 and 59 years old who received the Ad26.COV2.S COVID-19 vaccine or a placebo.

The chain uses TRBV19 and TRBJ2-1, with a tentative D call TRBD2 (7 bases). Germline V gives CDR1 LNHDA, CDR2 SQIVND (reference sequence). Trimming pared 3 bases from V and 6 bases from J, leaving 18 bases between. This CDR3 has 16 amino acids. The CDR3 DNA follows: TGTGCCAGTAGTATTGGGACCCGAGGGGGGGGCAATGAGCAGTTCTTC. Its protein product is CASSIGTRGGGNEQFF.

This clone turned up a few times. This chain joins TRBV29-1 and TRBJ1-2; TRBD1 aligns across 9 bases. The J segment lost 8 bases and the V segment lost 6 bases, leaving 10 bases of the junction unmatched. Germline CDR1 and CDR2: SQVTM and ANQGSEA. The CDR3 runs to 13 residues. This chain's CDR3 is CSVADRGGAGYTF. For the CDR3, the DNA is TGCAGCGTGGCGGACAGGGGAGGAGCGGGCTACACCTTC.

CDR3 sequence (DNA): TGTGCCAGCAGCCAGAATTTGGGGAGTGGGACTGAAGCTTTCTTT. It encodes CASSQNLGSGTEAFF. This rearrangement joins TRBV5-4 to TRBJ1-1, with unresolved D. CDR1 is SGHNT, CDR2 YYREEE, per germline (reference sequence). Trimming left V 4 bases short and J 5 bases short, with 18 bases between. The CDR3 spans 15 residues.

V and J are TRBV13 and TRBJ2-1, with D tentatively TRBD1 or TRBD2 (5 bases each). From germline, CDR1 is PRHDT and CDR2 FYEKMQ (reference sequence). The CDR3 contains 15 residues. The V gene lost 3 bases and the J gene lost 10 bases, with 19 bases spanning the gap. CDR3 nucleotides: TGTGCCAGCAGCTTGGGGCTACGGCGTGGGGGAGAGCAGTTCTTC. Translation: CASSLGLRRGGEQFF. The full variable domain, completed using reference TRBV13 and TRBJ2-1, is AAGVIQSPRHLIKEKRETATLKCYPIPRHDTVYWYQQGPGQDPQFLISFYEKMQSDKGSIPDRFSAQQFSDYHSELNMSSLELGDSALYFCASSLGLRRGGEQFFGPGTRLTVL.

This chain uses TRBV5-1 with TRBJ2-5, with D maybe TRBD2 (5 bases). Germline lookup yields CDR1 SGHRS and CDR2 YFSETQ. The CDR3 consists of 15 residues. The V and J ends lost 2 bases and 6 bases respectively, with 17 bases between them. The CDR3 loop is CASSFSRGSVKTQYF. The CDR3 DNA sequence: TGCGCCAGCAGCTTCAGCCGAGGGTCTGTGAAGACCCAGTACTTC.

The sample holds one count of this clone. This chain links TRBV2 with TRBJ1-2; D is uncertain. CDR1 is SNHLY, CDR2 FYNNEI, per germline. With 2 bases removed from V and 4 bases from J, the gap between germline ends came to 8 bases. The CDR3 covers 13 residues. CDR3 in amino acids: CASSETTAYGYTF. CDR3 DNA: TGTGCCAGCAGTGAAACAACAGCCTATGGCTACACCTTC.

The V gene is TRBV30, the J gene TRBJ2-3; TRBD2 matches at 11 bases. This CDR3 has 15 amino acids. The trim removed 3 bases at V and 13 bases at J, leaving 15 bases unmatched. Germline V gives CDR1 GTSNPN, CDR2 SVGIG (reference sequence). The CDR3 DNA follows: TGTGCCTGGAGAATCGGACTAGCGGGCGCCGACGTAAAGTATTTT. This encodes CAWRIGLAGADVKYF.

V is TRBV30 and J is TRBJ1-1; D uncertain. Germline CDR1 is GTSNPN and CDR2 is SVGIG (reference sequence). This CDR3 spans 13 amino acids. V lost 4 bases, J lost 4 bases, and 13 bases lay in between. The CDR3 loop is CAWTLGFRTEAFF. CDR3 nucleotide sequence: TGTGCCTGGACACTAGGGTTCCGCACTGAAGCTTTCTTT.

This chain links TRBV30 with TRBJ1-1; 8 bases align to TRBD1. Germline CDR1 is GTSNPN and CDR2 is SVGIG (reference sequence). The trim removed 1 base at V and 3 bases at J, leaving 7 bases unmatched. The CDR3 is 15 amino acids. The CDR3 nucleotides read TGTGCCTGGAGTGCCCTAACAGGGGGACACACTGAAGCTTTCTTT. Its translation is CAWSALTGGHTEAFF.